This T cell receptor (beta chain) came from a study of CD4 and CD8 cells across lung adenocarcinoma regions. The V end lost 2 bases, the J end lost 5 bases, and 16 bases lay between the germline ends. Per germline, CDR1 SGDLS and CDR2 YYNGEE. The CDR3 length is 15 residues. A single record per CDR3 protein comes from TCRdb applying MiXCR to the PCR reads. The data show around 25,000 distinct CDR3 sequences, approximately 51% seen once. This clonotype was seen once. Localized lung adenocarcinoma, a non-small cell lung cancer, affected the donors. J is TRBJ2-5 and V is TRBV9, with D possibly TRBD2 on 6 matching bases. Sample: CD8+ T cells from the center of a lung tumor. This TCR derives from a male donor with lung adenocarcinoma. The CD4 and CD8 labels of this study may be unreliable. CDR3 sequence (DNA): TGTGCCAGCAGCGTGGGAGGACTCGTAGACGAGACCCAGTACTTC. Its protein product is CASSVGGLVDETQYF.